This note documents a single TCR beta chain sequence. In the authors' methods: How many nucleated cells were present was estimated from reference gene primer amplification. The data were produced by immunoSEQ multiplex PCR, yet TCRdb's version contains in-frame clones alone and is incomplete. V and J calls and clone size are those listed in that table; D and trimming were worked out from the DNA. The table records more than 30,000 clones, roughly 84% of them present only once. This sample stems from a study of blood T cell repertoires in COVID-19. Study details: Samples representing acute and convalescent COVID-19 were sourced from the United States, Italy and Spain. The cDNA or gDNA used as material had been derived from T cells, B-cell-depleted T cells, or PBMCs.

The V gene end was trimmed by 3 bases and the J gene end by 4 bases; junction bases not matched to a gene: 1. The CDR3 has 12 residues. In germline, CDR1 is SQVTM, CDR2 ANQGSEA. The chain uses TRBV29-1 and TRBJ1-2, with 8 bases fitting TRBD1. Material for sequencing was peripheral blood. The clonotype was recovered from a man between 60 and 75 years old with active COVID-19. The CDR3 DNA follows: TGCAGCGTTGAGGGACAGGCCTATGGCTACACCTTC. Protein product: CSVEGQAYGYTF.